The clone carrying this T cell receptor beta chain was observed a few times. Its antigen is not known. This record belongs to a study of T cell clonotyping in hematopoietic cell transplantation. In the study overall: Recipients' pretransplant samples followed cytoreduction. Overall study findings and caveats: Few recipient clonotypes overlapped donors; over 95% were de novo at given depth.

Here immunoSEQ multiplex PCR was the method, and the copy in TCRdb shows in-frame clones only, minus some. This sample carries tens of thousands of clones, approximately 94% of them seen once, and the ten largest clones take approximately 2.1%. This CDR3 spans 13 amino acids. CDR1 SGDLS and CDR2 YYNGEE come from the germline V gene. V was shortened by 0 bases and J by 3 bases, with 5 bases between the two germline ends. As for time point: recipient sample about 28 days before transplant, after cytoreduction. This sequence joins TRBV9 and TRBJ2-3, with D unclear. The TCR comes from a man aged 50-59 years with acute myeloid leukemia. Some clones in this sample may be carry-over from other donors' samples. This specimen consisted of peripheral blood mononuclear cells, obtained before stem cell transplant. The CDR3 region is CASSVGGTDTQYF. The CDR3 nucleotides are TGTGCCAGCAGCGTAGGTGGGACAGATACGCAGTATTTT.